These 21 T cell receptor beta chains originate from one sample sequenced in a study of T-cell reconstitution after alpha-beta-depleted transplantation in children. Library preparation (for TCRbeta) was performed with unique molecular identifiers. TCRdb analysed the PCR reads with MiXCR anew, one entry per CDR3 protein. The table shows about 540,000 distinct CDR3 sequences, with around 19% occurring only once. The sequences come from PBMCs from the stem cell graft donor, collected from the stem cell graft. The receptors were sampled from a human donor who donated a stem cell graft to a child with acute lymphoblastic leukemia.

The V gene is TRBV7-8, the J gene TRBJ2-7, with unresolved D. The CDR3 is 14 residues long. V shed 5 bases and J shed 2 bases, with 13 bases lying between them. Looked up from germline, CDR1 is SGHVS and CDR2 is FQNEAQ. The CDR3 DNA reads TGTGCCAGCAGCCTGGCTGTCCCCGCCTACGAGCAGTACTTC. Protein: CASSLAVPAYEQYF.

This clonotype was found many times. The V and J genes are TRBV4-2 and TRBJ1-1, with TRBD1 identical over 9 bases. From germline, CDR1 is LGHNA and CDR2 YNFKEQ. The CDR3 is made up of 14 amino acids. Germline trimming cut 6 bases from V and 0 bases from J; bases unmatched to any gene: 2. The CDR3 sequence: CASSGTGMNTEAFF. The CDR3 DNA follows: TGTGCCAGCAGTGGGACAGGGATGAACACTGAAGCTTTCTTT.

The V call is TRBV2, the J call TRBJ2-3; 8 bases map to TRBD2. The CDR3 extends over 19 amino acids. CDR1 is SNHLY and CDR2 is FYNNEI in the germline V gene. V lost 0 bases and J lost 0; bases outside the gene matches: 11. The CDR3 DNA reads as TGTGCCAGCAGTGAAGCGACCAGCGGGAGTCGAACTAGCACAGATACGCAGTATTTT. This encodes CASSEATSGSRTSTDTQYF.

This clonotype was counted between two and nine times. The CDR3 loop is CASSVDPSGNTGELFF. CDR3 in DNA: TGTGCCAGCAGCGTAGATCCTAGCGGGAACACCGGGGAGCTGTTTTTT. J is TRBJ2-2 and V is TRBV9, with TRBD2 identical over 7 bases. Losses at the gene ends were 0 bases for V and 1 base for J; bases not matched to a gene: 3. This CDR3 has 16 amino acids. Germline CDR1 reads SGDLS; CDR2 reads YYNGEE.

This clonotype has only a few counts. The rearrangement joins TRBV7-9 to TRBJ2-7, with 7 bases lining up with TRBD1. Germline V lookup: CDR1 SEHNR, CDR2 FQNEAQ (reference sequence). The J segment lost 5 bases and the V segment lost 5 bases, leaving 3 bases of the junction unmatched. The CDR3 loop spans 12 amino acids. DNA of the CDR3: TGTGCCAGCAGCACGACAGGGAACGAGCAGTACTTC. Translation: CASSTTGNEQYF. Full variable domain (missing parts from reference TRBV7-9 and TRBJ2-7): DTGVSQNPRHKITKRGQNVTFRCDPISEHNRLYWYRQTLGQGPEFLTYFQNEAQLEKSRLLSDRFSAERPKGSFSTLEIQRTEQGDSAMYLCASSTTGNEQYFGPGTRLTVT.

The chain recombines TRBV11-2 with TRBJ1-3, with D possibly being TRBD1 (6 bases). CDR1 is SGHAT and CDR2 is FQNNGV in the germline V gene. V lost 5 bases and J 4 bases, leaving 9 bases between the germline ends. CDR3 size: 13 residues. CDR3 nucleotides: TGTGCCAGCAGCACCGGACAGGGAAACACCATATATTTT. Protein sequence: CASSTGQGNTIYF.

This clonotype was picked up a small number of times. The V gene is TRBV12-3 or TRBV12-4, the J gene TRBJ2-3; TRBD1 aligns across 7 bases. J gave up 4 bases and V 4 bases, and 5 bases lay outside the gene matches. This CDR3 has 14 amino acids. The CDR3 DNA is TGTGCCAGCAGTTCCTACAGGGGCTCAGATACGCAGTATTTT. As protein: CASSSYRGSDTQYF.

In its sample, this clonotype was seen a few times. This chain connects TRBV12-3 or TRBV12-4 to TRBJ2-7; TRBD2 matches 7 bases. The CDR3 has 14 residues. With V trimmed by 7 bases and J by 0 bases, 6 bases remained unmatched. CDR3: CASTTGTISYEQYF. CDR3 sequence (DNA): TGTGCCAGCACCACCGGGACTATCTCCTACGAGCAGTACTTC.

This clonotype came up a few times. The rearrangement links TRBV14 to TRBJ2-1, with D perhaps matching TRBD2 (6 bases). Trimming took 6 bases from V and 7 from J, leaving 16 bases between them. There are 14 residues in the CDR3. The germline gives CDR1 SGHDN, CDR2 FVKESK. Here the CDR3 DNA reads TGTGCCAGCAGAGGATGGGGGGAAGGGAATGAGCAGTTCTTC. The encoded protein is CASRGWGEGNEQFF.

This rearrangement joins TRBV9 to TRBJ1-1; D perhaps matches TRBD1 (5 bases). V was shortened by 0 bases and J by 5 bases, with 11 bases between the two germline ends. The CDR3 has 14 amino acids. CDR1 is SGDLS and CDR2 is YYNGEE in the germline V gene. The CDR3 loop is CASSVAQGWTEAFF. In nucleotides, the CDR3 is TGTGCCAGCAGCGTAGCTCAGGGATGGACTGAAGCTTTCTTT.

J is TRBJ2-3 and V is TRBV29-1; 8 positions agree with TRBD2. The CDR3 runs 15 residues. The junction had 6 bases not matched to a gene; V was cut back by 3 bases and J by 1 base. Germline CDR1 and CDR2: SQVTM and ANQGSEA. The CDR3 DNA follows: TGCAGCGTTGACGGGGGGGGAATAGGCACAGATACGCAGTATTTT. Its protein is CSVDGGGIGTDTQYF.

This clonotype has just a few counts. This rearrangement joins TRBV27 to TRBJ2-7; D is possibly TRBD1 (6 bases). The CDR3 is made up of 15 amino acids. V lost 3 bases and J lost 2, with 14 bases in between. Germline lookup yields CDR1 MNHEY and CDR2 SMNVEV (reference sequence). The CDR3 here is CASSFIPGQTYEQYF. In DNA form, the CDR3 reads TGTGCCAGCAGTTTCATCCCGGGACAAACCTACGAGCAGTACTTC.

This rearrangement joins TRBV27 to TRBJ2-2, with D possibly called TRBD1 or TRBD2 (5 bases each). Germline V CDR1 and CDR2: MNHEY, SMNVEV (reference sequence). V lost 7 bases, J lost 7 bases, and 16 bases lay in between. CDR3 size: 14 residues. The CDR3 is CASTSGERGGELFF. CDR3 sequence (DNA): TGTGCCAGCACCTCCGGGGAGAGGGGCGGGGAGCTGTTTTTT.

This clonotype occurred a few times. This chain links TRBV5-1 with TRBJ2-7; D is unclear. The germline gives CDR1 SGHRS, CDR2 YFSETQ. The V and J ends lost 3 bases and 0 bases respectively, with 10 bases between them. The CDR3 loop spans 14 amino acids. The CDR3 region is CASSYRSSSYEQYF. DNA of the CDR3: TGCGCCAGCAGCTACCGGTCGAGCTCCTACGAGCAGTACTTC.

The V gene is TRBV5-1, the J gene TRBJ2-7, with 7 bases fitting TRBD1. Per germline, CDR1 SGHRS and CDR2 YFSETQ. CDR3 length: 15 amino acids. V lost 1 base and J lost 3; bases outside the gene matches: 7. In DNA, the CDR3 is TGCGCCAGCAGCTTGTCCGGGACAGACCACTACGAGCAGTACTTC. This gives the protein CASSLSGTDHYEQYF.

This clonotype was seen more than once but under ten times. The chain couples TRBV28 to TRBJ1-4; tentatively, D is TRBD1 (5 bases). Trimming pared 1 base from V and 0 bases from J, leaving 21 bases between. Germline V lookup: CDR1 MDHEN, CDR2 SYDVKM. This CDR3 is 20 amino acids long. The chain's CDR3 is CASSLSPTVFGEATNEKLFF. The CDR3 coding sequence is TGTGCCAGCAGTTTATCCCCGACAGTCTTCGGAGAGGCAACTAATGAAAAACTGTTTTTT.

V and J are TRBV4-1 and TRBJ2-1; D gene uncertain. Germline V lookup: CDR1 MGHRA, CDR2 YSYEKL. V gave up 4 bases and J gave up 5 bases, with 12 bases separating them. This CDR3 has 14 amino acids. The CDR3 region has the DNA TGCGCCAGCAGCCGGGCGGAATACCACAATGAGCAGTTCTTC. Amino acids: CASSRAEYHNEQFF.

The V call is TRBV6-1, the J call TRBJ1-1; 11 bases map to TRBD1. The CDR3 is 17 amino acids. Trimming took 6 bases from V and 3 from J; bases not matched to a gene: 12. Germline V gives CDR1 MNHNS, CDR2 SASEGT. CDR3 DNA sequence: TGTGCCAGCAGACCCAAGAAGGACAGGGGGCTTGACACTGAAGCTTTCTTT. Protein sequence: CASRPKKDRGLDTEAFF.

This clonotype was recorded a few times. The genes are TRBV15 and TRBJ2-7, with 7 bases aligning to TRBD1. J gave up 3 bases and V 0 bases, and 8 bases lay outside the gene matches. CDR1 is LNHNV, CDR2 YYDKDF, per germline (reference sequence). The CDR3 totals 16 residues. CDR3 sequence reads: CATSREGGGGHYEQYF. The CDR3 nucleotides read TGTGCCACCAGCAGAGAAGGGGGCGGAGGCCACTACGAGCAGTACTTC.

The rearrangement uses TRBV25-1 and TRBJ2-7; TRBD1 is a possible D gene (5 bases). The CDR3 covers 13 residues. Germline V gene sequence: CDR1 MGHDK, CDR2 SYGVNS. V was pared by 4 bases and J by 5 bases, with 12 bases between. The CDR3 reads CASSVSRAHEQYF. Written as DNA, the CDR3 is TGTGCCAGCAGTGTTAGCAGGGCCCACGAGCAGTACTTC.

The rearrangement links TRBV29-1 to TRBJ2-1; D is possibly TRBD2 (6 bases). This CDR3 contains 17 residues. Trimming removed 0 bases from V and 2 bases from J, with 17 bases in between. The germline CDR1 and CDR2 sequences are SQVTM and ANQGSEA. For the CDR3, the DNA is TGCAGCGTTGAAGATCCGAGTAGCGGTAAACCCTACAATGAGCAGTTCTTC. Residues: CSVEDPSSGKPYNEQFF.